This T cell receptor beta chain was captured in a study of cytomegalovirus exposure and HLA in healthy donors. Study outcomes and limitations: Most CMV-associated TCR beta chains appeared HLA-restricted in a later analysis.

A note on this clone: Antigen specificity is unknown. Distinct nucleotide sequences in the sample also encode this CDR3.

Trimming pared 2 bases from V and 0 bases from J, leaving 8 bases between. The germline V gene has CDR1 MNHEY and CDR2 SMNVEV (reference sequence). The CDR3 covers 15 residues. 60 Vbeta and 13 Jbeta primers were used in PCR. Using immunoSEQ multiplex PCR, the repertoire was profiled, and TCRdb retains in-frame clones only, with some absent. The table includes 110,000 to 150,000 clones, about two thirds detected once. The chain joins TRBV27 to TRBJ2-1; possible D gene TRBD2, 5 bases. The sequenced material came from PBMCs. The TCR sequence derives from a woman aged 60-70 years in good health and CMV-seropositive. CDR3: CASSLAGSSYNEQFF. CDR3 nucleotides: TGTGCCAGCAGTTTAGCGGGCAGCTCCTACAATGAGCAGTTCTTC.